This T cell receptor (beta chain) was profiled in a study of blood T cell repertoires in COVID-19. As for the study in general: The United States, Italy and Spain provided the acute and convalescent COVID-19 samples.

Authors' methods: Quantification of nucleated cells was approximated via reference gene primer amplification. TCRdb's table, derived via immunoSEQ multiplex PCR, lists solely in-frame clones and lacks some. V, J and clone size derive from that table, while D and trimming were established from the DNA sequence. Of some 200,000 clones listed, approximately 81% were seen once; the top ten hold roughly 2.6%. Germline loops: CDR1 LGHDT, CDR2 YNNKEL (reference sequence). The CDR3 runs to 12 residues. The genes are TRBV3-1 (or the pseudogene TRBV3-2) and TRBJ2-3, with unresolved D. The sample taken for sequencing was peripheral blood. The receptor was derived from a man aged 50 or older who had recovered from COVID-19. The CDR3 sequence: CGLVQGTDTQYF. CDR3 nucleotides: TGTGGGCTCGTGCAGGGCACAGATACGCAGTATTTT.